Here is one T cell receptor beta chain with its context. CDR1 and CDR2 from the germline V gene are LGHNA and YSLEER. The V and J ends lost 4 bases and 6 bases, in that order; junction bases with no gene match: 9. This CDR3 region has 16 residues. This entry belongs to a study of CD8 T cells in Susac syndrome. The authors reverse transcribed 0.5 to 1 ug RNA with random hexamers. TCRdb re-called the immunoSEQ multiplex PCR reads through MiXCR, storing one row per CDR3 protein. The data show about 140,000 distinct CDR3 sequences, 94% seen once. This chain links TRBV4-3 with TRBJ2-3, with 11 bases that match TRBD2. The TCR sequence derives from a human donor in good health. The sequencing sample was made of CD8+ T cells from PBMCs. The CDR3 sequence is CASSLTTSGIGDTQYF. The DNA for the CDR3 is TGCGCCAGCAGCCTGACGACTAGCGGGATAGGTGATACGCAGTATTTT.